Each of the 28 T cell receptor beta chains below was sequenced from the same sample in a study of OX40 agonist ivuxolimab in advanced cancers. Clones were sequenced by immunoSEQ multiplex PCR, and TCRdb holds only the in-frame ones, with some missing. The sample lists about 55,000 clones; 70% to 80% were seen once. The source material was CD4+ or CD8+ T cells sorted from blood, sampled in a trial of the OX40 agonist ivuxolimab. These receptors came from an adult with an advanced solid tumor such as melanoma, head and neck, liver or kidney cancer.

Worth noting for this clone: The identical CDR3 is also encoded by other nucleotide sequences in the sample. V is TRBV6-1 and J is TRBJ1-2; a weak D match, TRBD1 (5 bases). V gave up 3 bases and J gave up 3 bases, with 8 bases separating them. CDR1 is MNHNS and CDR2 is SASEGT in the germline V gene. There are 13 residues in the CDR3. As DNA, the CDR3 is TGTGCCAGCAGTGAGGTGGGGGACTATGGCTACACCTTC. It specifies CASSEVGDYGYTF.

V gene TRBV5-1 combines with J gene TRBJ1-3; no clear D. Looked up from germline, CDR1 is SGHRS and CDR2 is YFSETQ. The CDR3 is made up of 16 amino acids. V lost 0 bases to trimming and J lost 0 bases, with 10 bases between them. Here the CDR3 reads CASSLGPRSSGNTIYF. DNA of the CDR3: TGCGCCAGCAGCTTGGGGCCCCGGAGCTCTGGAAACACCATATATTTT.

This clone appeared a single time. This chain connects TRBV19 to TRBJ1-1, with D possibly being TRBD1 (5 bases). The V end was cut by 4 bases, the J end by 4 bases, with 16 bases between. The CDR3 loop spans 15 amino acids. Germline values: CDR1 LNHDA, CDR2 SQIVND (reference sequence). CDR3 coding DNA: TGTGCCAGTAGTACCCCCCGGGCAGGGAGCACTGAAGCTTTCTTT. Its protein is CASSTPRAGSTEAFF. Full variable domain (remainder filled in from reference TRBV19 and TRBJ1-1): DGGITQSPKYLFRKEGQNVTLSCEQNLNHDAMYWYRQDPGQGLRLIYYSQIVNDFQKGDIAEGYSVSREKKESFPLTVTSAQKNPTAFYLCASSTPRAGSTEAFFGQGTRLTVV.

The genes are TRBV5-1 and TRBJ1-1; a weak D match, TRBD1 (5 bases). The CDR3 has 16 residues. Trimming pared 0 bases from V and 5 bases from J, leaving 17 bases between. CDR1 is SGHRS and CDR2 is YFSETQ in the germline V gene. This chain's CDR3 is CASSLAGLRGGTEAFF. CDR3 sequence (DNA): TGCGCCAGCAGCTTGGCCGGGTTGAGGGGAGGGACTGAAGCTTTCTTT.

This clone has only a few counts. This specimen includes other DNA sequences encoding the same CDR3. This rearrangement joins TRBV11-3 to TRBJ1-2, with D unclear. The CDR3 consists of 12 residues. V was clipped by 2 bases and J by 6 bases, with 7 bases between them. The germline CDR1 and CDR2 sequences are SGHNT and YENEEA. CDR3 sequence: CASSLSGDGYTF. CDR3 DNA sequence: TGTGCCAGCAGCTTAAGCGGTGATGGCTACACCTTC.

This chain joins TRBV7-2 and TRBJ1-2, with 7 positions matching TRBD1. With 0 bases clipped from V and 0 bases from J, the junction kept 4 bases outside the gene matches. The CDR3 consists of 16 residues. Germline assignment: CDR1 SGHTA and CDR2 FQGNSA. The CDR3: CASSLAWTGSNYGYTF. In DNA, the CDR3 is TGTGCCAGCAGCTTAGCGTGGACAGGCTCTAACTATGGCTACACCTTC.

This chain links TRBV27 with TRBJ2-2; TRBD1 is a possible D gene (6 bases). There are 15 residues in the CDR3. Trimming cost V 5 bases and J 6 bases, with 16 bases left between them. Germline V gives CDR1 MNHEY, CDR2 SMNVEV (reference sequence). The CDR3 coding sequence is TGTGCCAGCAGTATCCAGACAGGATCCTCCGGGGAGCTGTTTTTT. Translated: CASSIQTGSSGELFF.

V is TRBV19 and J is TRBJ1-2; no firm D call. V was clipped by 3 bases and J by 8 bases, with 19 bases between them. This CDR3 comprises 15 residues. Germline V gives CDR1 LNHDA, CDR2 SQIVND (reference sequence). The CDR3, as DNA: TGTGCCAGTAGTATTAATTTGTCACAGAGAGGGGGCTACACCTTC. Translation: CASSINLSQRGGYTF.

The V gene is TRBV9, the J gene TRBJ2-3; D is ambiguous. The CDR3 consists of 14 residues. The ends were cut back, 1 base at V and 0 bases at J, with 6 bases in the middle. In germline, CDR1 is SGDLS, CDR2 YYNGEE. The CDR3 nucleotides are TGTGCCAGCAGCGTAACGTCTAGCACAGATACGCAGTATTTT. It codes for CASSVTSSTDTQYF.

The V gene is TRBV6-4, the J gene TRBJ1-1; 9 positions match TRBD1. This CDR3 is 13 amino acids long. Germline trimming cut 4 bases from V and 5 bases from J; bases unmatched to any gene: 2. Germline CDR1 reads MRHNA; CDR2 reads SNTAGT. The chain's CDR3 is CASSADRGTEAFF. The CDR3 coding sequence is TGTGCCAGCAGTGCGGACAGGGGTACTGAAGCTTTCTTT.

The chain employs TRBV6-4 and TRBJ2-2, with D tentatively TRBD2 (5 bases). V lost 5 bases, J lost 1 base, and 11 bases lay in between. CDR1 and CDR2 from the germline V gene are MRHNA and SNTAGT. The CDR3 runs to 15 residues. In nucleotides, the CDR3 is TGTGCCAGCAGTAGGGAGTTCCTGAACACCGGGGAGCTGTTTTTT. Protein: CASSREFLNTGELFF.

V and J are TRBV7-9 and TRBJ1-1; D is unresolved. With 11 bases removed from V and 2 bases from J, the gap between germline ends came to 15 bases. The CDR3 length is 13 residues. Germline values: CDR1 SEHNR, CDR2 FQNEAQ (reference sequence). In DNA, the CDR3 is TGTGCCCTACTAAGGGCAGATAACACTGAAGCTTTCTTT. Its translation: CALLRADNTEAFF.

The J gene is TRBJ2-6, the V gene TRBV18; D is uncertain. V lost 4 bases, J lost 0 bases, and 16 bases lay in between. Germline CDR1 and CDR2: KGHSH and LQKENI. This CDR3 is built from 18 residues. The CDR3 bases are TGTGCCAGCTCACGCGTCGGGCGGCTAGACTCTGGGGCCAACGTCCTGACTTTC. It translates to CASSRVGRLDSGANVLTF.

The chain employs TRBV6-5 and TRBJ1-6; D gene ambiguous. V lost 0 bases and J 7 bases, leaving 13 bases between the germline ends. Germline CDR1 MNHEY, CDR2 SVGAGI. The CDR3 contains 16 residues. Here the CDR3 reads CASSYSGQPTNSPLHF. The CDR3 bases are TGTGCCAGCAGTTACTCGGGCCAGCCTACGAATTCACCCCTCCACTTT.

V and J are TRBV18 and TRBJ1-5; no definite D call. The CDR3 has 14 amino acids. Germline V lookup: CDR1 KGHSH, CDR2 LQKENI. Trimming removed 5 bases from V and 4 bases from J, with 12 bases in between. The CDR3 DNA follows: TGTGCCAGCTCATCTTTGGCAGTAAATCAGCCCCAGCATTTT. It specifies CASSSLAVNQPQHF.

The chain joins TRBV7-8 to TRBJ1-1, with D unresolved. The CDR3 sequence is 11 residues long. V was trimmed by 1 base and J by 11 bases, leaving 8 bases between them. Germline V gene lookup returns CDR1 SGHVS and CDR2 FQNEAQ. The CDR3 sequence is CASSLEGKAFF. The DNA of the CDR3 is TGTGCCAGCAGCTTAGAGGGCAAGGCTTTCTTT.

This clone has only a few counts. The chain employs TRBV11-2 and TRBJ1-1; tentative D call: TRBD1 (6 bases). The CDR3 runs to 16 residues. The germline gives CDR1 SGHAT, CDR2 FQNNGV. V gave up 0 bases and J gave up 5 bases, with 16 bases separating them. The CDR3 DNA sequence: TGTGCCAGCAGCTTAGATCCGTGGGGGGCTCGGACTGAAGCTTTCTTT. Its protein is CASSLDPWGARTEAFF.

This chain links TRBV7-9 with TRBJ2-2, with 7 positions matching TRBD2. The CDR3 totals 16 residues. The ends lost 5 bases at V and 6 bases at J; junction bases unmatched: 12. Per germline, CDR1 SEHNR and CDR2 FQNEAQ (reference sequence). The CDR3 region is CASSPLGGGFSGELFF. The CDR3 bases are TGTGCCAGCAGCCCGTTGGGGGGAGGGTTCTCCGGGGAGCTGTTTTTT. Drawing the rest from reference TRBV7-9 and TRBJ2-2, the complete variable domain is DTGVSQNPRHKITKRGQNVTFRCDPISEHNRLYWYRQTLGQGPEFLTYFQNEAQLEKSRLLSDRFSAERPKGSFSTLEIQRTEQGDSAMYLCASSPLGGGFSGELFFGEGSRLTVL.

V usage is TRBV4-3 and J usage is TRBJ1-2; a weak D match, TRBD1 (5 bases). This CDR3 region has 13 residues. Trimming removed 0 bases from V and 7 bases from J, with 9 bases in between. The germline V gene encodes CDR1 LGHNA and CDR2 YSLEER. For the CDR3, the DNA is TGCGCCAGCAGCCAAGATAGCCAGGGTGGCTACACCTTC. Translating gives CASSQDSQGGYTF.

This chain uses TRBV6-4 with TRBJ1-6; D is uncertain. The CDR3 covers 14 residues. V shed 4 bases and J shed 9 bases, with 13 bases lying between them. Germline V gene data show CDR1 as MRHNA and CDR2 as SNTAGT. The CDR3 reads CASSAETDGSPLHF. DNA for the CDR3: TGTGCCAGCAGTGCTGAAACAGACGGTTCACCCCTCCACTTT.

The V gene is TRBV27, the J gene TRBJ2-7; maybe TRBD2 (6 bases). The germline CDR1 and CDR2 sequences are MNHEY and SMNVEV (reference sequence). This CDR3 contains 12 residues. The V gene lost 9 bases and the J gene lost 3 bases, with 12 bases spanning the gap. DNA of the CDR3: TGTGCCAGTGATCGGGGGAGCTACGAGCAGTACTTC. This translates into CASDRGSYEQYF.

This chain joins TRBV28 and TRBJ2-7, with 7 bases identical to TRBD2. There are 14 residues in the CDR3. Germline assignment: CDR1 MDHEN and CDR2 SYDVKM. Unmatched junction bases numbered 7, after V lost 6 bases and J lost 2 bases. The CDR3 region is CASRGGGATYEQYF. The CDR3 DNA sequence: TGTGCCAGCAGGGGGGGAGGGGCCACCTACGAGCAGTACTTC.

The chain links TRBV7-3 to TRBJ2-1; 11 positions agree with TRBD2. J gave up 10 bases and V 4 bases, and 6 bases lay outside the gene matches. From germline, CDR1 is SGHTA and CDR2 FQGTGA. The CDR3 consists of 14 residues. CDR3 coding DNA: TGTGCCAGCAGCTCGGCTAGCGGGAGGAGAGAGCAGTTCTTC. This gives the protein CASSSASGRREQFF. Drawing the rest from reference TRBV7-3 and TRBJ2-1, the complete variable domain is GAGVSQTPSNKVTEKGKYVELRCDPISGHTALYWYRQSLGQGPEFLIYFQGTGAADDSGLPNDRFFAVRPEGSVSTLKIQRTERGDSAVYLCASSSASGRREQFFGPGTRLTVL.

This chain joins TRBV2 and TRBJ1-1; D is uncertain. V was cut by 6 bases and J by 4 bases, with 9 bases left in between. Looked up from germline, CDR1 is SNHLY and CDR2 is FYNNEI. The CDR3 sequence is 12 residues long. CDR3 nucleotide sequence: TGTGCCAGCAGGGCTCATGGCACTGAAGCTTTCTTT. This codes for CASRAHGTEAFF.

The chain uses TRBV28 and TRBJ1-5, with TRBD1 as a possible D gene (6 bases). The germline gives CDR1 MDHEN, CDR2 SYDVKM. Trimming cost V 6 bases and J 9 bases, with 21 bases left between them. This CDR3 is 15 amino acids long. CDR3 region: CASSPAIGGGGPQHF. The CDR3 DNA reads TGTGCCAGCAGCCCGGCGATCGGAGGGGGGGGGCCCCAGCATTTT.

The CDR3 reads CASSSQGAHSPLHF. For the CDR3, the DNA is TGTGCCAGCAGCTCACAGGGGGCGCATTCACCCCTCCACTTT. V is TRBV7-3 and J is TRBJ1-6; TRBD1 aligns across 9 bases. There are 14 residues in the CDR3. V was pared by 4 bases and J by 8 bases, with 3 bases of the junction left unmatched. Germline CDR1 and CDR2: SGHTA and FQGTGA.

J is TRBJ1-5 and V is TRBV6-5, with 7 bases lining up with TRBD1. Germline CDR1 reads MNHEY; CDR2 reads SVGAGI. The CDR3 loop spans 14 amino acids. V lost 6 bases, J lost 2 bases, and 4 bases stayed unmatched. The CDR3 sequence is CASRRQGGNQPQHF. CDR3 coding DNA: TGTGCCAGCAGAAGACAGGGCGGCAATCAGCCCCAGCATTTT.

The rearrangement links TRBV5-1 to TRBJ2-2, with D possibly being TRBD2 (5 bases). V lost 6 bases to trimming and J lost 6 bases, with 18 bases between them. There are 15 residues in the CDR3. CDR1 and CDR2 (germline): SGHRS, YFSETQ. DNA of the CDR3: TGCGCCAGCAACCATGGGAGACGTTTGGCCGGGGAGCTGTTTTTT. This translates into CASNHGRRLAGELFF.